These T cell receptor beta chains were read from a single sample in a study of blood T cell repertoires in COVID-19. Clones were sequenced by immunoSEQ multiplex PCR, and TCRdb holds only the in-frame ones, with some missing. The profile covers approximately 110,000 clones, with roughly 85% appearing a single time and approximately 1.3% taken by the ten largest. Source material: peripheral blood. These receptor sequences come from a man aged 35 to 55 with acute or convalescent COVID-19. Each CDR3 is given with its conserved first and last residue. Not every row has a clone size; where given, it reads once, few, many or a size class.

j_call v_call clone_size cdr3_length cdr3_aa
TRBJ2-1 TRBV6-5 . 14 CASSSGRVGNEQFF
TRBJ2-1 TRBV19 . 15 CASSIDPNRGHEQFF
TRBJ2-4 TRBV5-1 . 16 CASSLVGAGAKNIQYF
. TRBV6-5 . 13 CASRGTVRNEQYF
TRBJ2-5 TRBV19 . 13 CASSSLGGETQYF
TRBJ2-7 TRBV28 . 16 CASSPQGSFLSYEQYF
TRBJ2-1 TRBV19 . 15 CASSWGGGAHNEQFF
TRBJ1-1 TRBV6-2/TRBV6-3 . 14 CASSYTGQGAEAFF
TRBJ2-1 TRBV6-5 . 15 CASRGAESSYNEQFF
TRBJ2-5 TRBV29-1 . 14 CSGGLAGVEETQYF
TRBJ2-7 TRBV6-2/TRBV6-3 . 14 CASSYPGQNYEQYF
TRBJ1-5 TRBV30 . 15 CAWSVGAKSNQPQHF
TRBJ1-1 TRBV19 . 10 CARPTGKAFF
TRBJ2-3 TRBV7-6 . 15 CASSLRTGHTDTQYF
TRBJ2-5 TRBV11-3 . 15 CASSIASGYQETQYF
TRBJ1-1 TRBV5-6 . 16 CASSPMRQFMNTEAFF
TRBJ1-2 TRBV7-2 . 12 CASRRQGDGYTF
TRBJ2-3 TRBV4-1 . 20 CASSQPRTGPLAGVGDTQYF
TRBJ1-2 TRBV14 . 15 CASSQEGRAAYGYTF
TRBJ2-7 TRBV9 . 15 CASSPGDRATYEQYF
TRBJ2-3 TRBV7-9 once 13 CASSFDRGDTQYF
TRBJ2-7 TRBV6-5 . 15 CASTLSGTATYEQYF
TRBJ1-2 TRBV7-2 . 15 CASSLERGLGNGYTF
TRBJ2-4 TRBV25-1 few 15 CASSEYPGAKNIQYF
TRBJ2-1 TRBV11-3 . 14 CASSPNEVYNEQFF